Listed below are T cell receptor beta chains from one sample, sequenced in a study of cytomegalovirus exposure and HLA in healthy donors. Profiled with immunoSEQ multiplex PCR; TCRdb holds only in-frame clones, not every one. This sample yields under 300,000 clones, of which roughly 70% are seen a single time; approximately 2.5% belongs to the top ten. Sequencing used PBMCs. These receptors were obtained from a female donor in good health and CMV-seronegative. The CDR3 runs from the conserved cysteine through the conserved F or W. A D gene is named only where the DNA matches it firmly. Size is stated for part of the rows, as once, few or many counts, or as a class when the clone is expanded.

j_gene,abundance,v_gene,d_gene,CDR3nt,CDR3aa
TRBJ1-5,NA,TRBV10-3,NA,TGTGCCATCGGGACCGCGGGGGCGGTTCAGCCCCAGCATTTT,CAIGTAGAVQPQHF
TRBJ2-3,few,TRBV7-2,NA,TGTGCCAGCAGCCCATACCAGGGTGGGCAGTATTTT,CASSPYQGGQYF
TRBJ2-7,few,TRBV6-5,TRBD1,TGTGCCAGCAGTTACTCTACAGGGGATTACGAGCAGTACTTC,CASSYSTGDYEQYF
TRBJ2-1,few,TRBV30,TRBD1,TGTGCCTGGGGGACAGGAGCCTACAATGAGCAGTTCTTC,CAWGTGAYNEQFF
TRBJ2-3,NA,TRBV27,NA,TGTGCCAGCAGTCTCCTCGGGGAGGTATATACGCAGTATTTT,CASSLLGEVYTQYF
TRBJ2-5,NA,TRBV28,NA,TGTGCCAGCAGTTTCGGCGGTCCCCAAGAGACCCAGTACTTC,CASSFGGPQETQYF
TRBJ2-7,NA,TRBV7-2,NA,TGTGCCAGCAGCTCACGGGGCTCCTACGAGCAGTACTTC,CASSSRGSYEQYF
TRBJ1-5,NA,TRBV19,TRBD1,TGTGCCAGTAGTGCGGACAGGGGTTCCTCGCGTCAGCCCCAGCATTTT,CASSADRGSSRQPQHF
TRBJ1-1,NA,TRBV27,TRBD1,TGTGCCAGCAGTTTGGACAGGGGTGGGACTGAAGCTTTCTTT,CASSLDRGGTEAFF
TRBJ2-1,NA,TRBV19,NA,TGTGCCAGTAGGCCCGGACAAACATACAATGAGCAGTTCTTC,CASRPGQTYNEQFF
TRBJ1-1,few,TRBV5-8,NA,TGTCGGGGGAGGGGGGAGGAAGCTTTCTTT,CRGRGEEAFF
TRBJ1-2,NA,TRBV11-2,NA,TGTGCCAGCAGCTTAGATCAGGGGCGAATCTATGGCTACACCTTC,CASSLDQGRIYGYTF
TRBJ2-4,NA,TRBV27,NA,TGTGCCAGCAGTTTATTCGCTGCGGGAATTGCCAAAAACATTCAGTACTTC,CASSLFAAGIAKNIQYF
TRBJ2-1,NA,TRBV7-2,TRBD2,TGTGCCAGCAGCCGGACTAGCGGGAGTGGCAATGAGCAGTTCTTC,CASSRTSGSGNEQFF
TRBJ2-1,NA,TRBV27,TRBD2,TGTGCCAGCAGTCCCGGGACTAGTGTCTACAATGAGCAGTTCTTC,CASSPGTSVYNEQFF
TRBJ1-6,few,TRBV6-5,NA,TGTGCCAGCAGTTACGAGGGGGACTCACCCCTCCACTTT,CASSYEGDSPLHF
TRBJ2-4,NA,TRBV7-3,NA,TGTGCCAGCAGCTTATTGGTCTACCCCTTTGAAAACATTCAGTACTTC,CASSLLVYPFENIQYF
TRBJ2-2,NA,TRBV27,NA,TGTGCCAGCAGCCCCCTGCATCTGGCGGCAGAGGCCGGGGAGCTGTTTTTT,CASSPLHLAAEAGELFF
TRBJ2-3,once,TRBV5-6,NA,TGTGCCAGCCGAGAGAGGTTTGGCACAGATACGCAGTATTTT,CASRERFGTDTQYF
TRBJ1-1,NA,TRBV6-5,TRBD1,TGTGCCAGCAGTCGCGGAGACAGGGGGCCCGCTGAAGCTTTCTTT,CASSRGDRGPAEAFF
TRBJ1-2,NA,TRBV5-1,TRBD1,TGCGCCAGCAGCTCGACAGGGGACGTCTATGGCTACACCTTC,CASSSTGDVYGYTF
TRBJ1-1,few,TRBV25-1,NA,TGTGCCAGCAGTGAAAAAGGACTTGAAGCTTTCTTT,CASSEKGLEAFF
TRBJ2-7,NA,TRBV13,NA,TGTGCCAGCAGCCCAACCGGGACTGTATACGAGCAGTACTTC,CASSPTGTVYEQYF
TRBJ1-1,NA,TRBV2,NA,TGTGCCAGCAGTGAGGGGGGCGGGGGCACTGAAGCTTTCTTT,CASSEGGGGTEAFF
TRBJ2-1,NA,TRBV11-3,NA,TGTGCCAGCTTAGGTGGGCAGACCACGAATGAGCAGTTCTTC,CASLGGQTTNEQFF
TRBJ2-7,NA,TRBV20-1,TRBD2,TGCAGTGCGGCGGGGGGTTACGAGCAGTACTTC,CSAAGGYEQYF
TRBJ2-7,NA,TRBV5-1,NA,TGCGCCAGCAGCTTGGCCTCCGGGACACAATCTGGCGAGCAGTACTTC,CASSLASGTQSGEQYF
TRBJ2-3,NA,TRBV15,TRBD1,TGTGCCACCAGCAGAGAGATACCGGAAGGTGGGGACAGCTCCACAGATACGCAGTATTTT,CATSREIPEGGDSSTDTQYF
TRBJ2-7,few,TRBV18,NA,TGTGCCAGCTCACCCGGACACAGCGCCTACGAGCAGTACTTC,CASSPGHSAYEQYF
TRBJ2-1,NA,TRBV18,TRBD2,TGTGCCAGCTCACCGAGAGCGGGAGTAATCAATGAGCAGTTCTTC,CASSPRAGVINEQFF
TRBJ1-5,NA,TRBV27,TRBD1,TGTGCCAGCAGTCCGACAGGGGGCCTTCGGCCCCAGCATTTT,CASSPTGGLRPQHF
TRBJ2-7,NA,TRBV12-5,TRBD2,TGTGCTAGTGGTTTGGGGGCCCTAGCGGGAGTCTGGTACGAGCAGTACTTC,CASGLGALAGVWYEQYF
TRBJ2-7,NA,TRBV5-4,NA,TGTGCCAGCAGCCTGCGTCCCTACGAGCAGTACTTC,CASSLRPYEQYF